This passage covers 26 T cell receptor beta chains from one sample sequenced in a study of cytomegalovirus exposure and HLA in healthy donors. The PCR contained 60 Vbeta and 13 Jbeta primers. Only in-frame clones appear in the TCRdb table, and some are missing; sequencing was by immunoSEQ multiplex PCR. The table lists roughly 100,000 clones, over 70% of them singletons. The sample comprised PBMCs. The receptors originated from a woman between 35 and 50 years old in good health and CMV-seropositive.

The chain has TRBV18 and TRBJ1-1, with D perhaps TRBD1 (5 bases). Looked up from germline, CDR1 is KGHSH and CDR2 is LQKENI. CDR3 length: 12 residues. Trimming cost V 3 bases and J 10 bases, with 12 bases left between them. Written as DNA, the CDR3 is TGTGCCAGCTCACCGAAAGCGGGGGTAGCTTTCTTT. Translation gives CASSPKAGVAFF.

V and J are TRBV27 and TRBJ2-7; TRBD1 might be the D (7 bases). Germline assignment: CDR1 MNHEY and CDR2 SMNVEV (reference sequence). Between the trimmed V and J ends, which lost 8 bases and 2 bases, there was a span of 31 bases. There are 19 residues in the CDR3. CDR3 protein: CASLGQFILPGVQTYEQYF. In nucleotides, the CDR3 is TGTGCCAGCCTGGGACAGTTCATTTTGCCGGGGGTTCAAACCTACGAGCAGTACTTC.

The CDR3, as DNA: TGTGCCAGCAGCTTCAACAGGGGTTTTAGGGATACGCAGTATTTT. It translates to CASSFNRGFRDTQYF. The chain combines TRBV5-6 with TRBJ2-3; 7 nucleotides line up with TRBD1. Germline CDR1 SGHDT, CDR2 YYEEEE. CDR3 length: 15 residues. V was clipped by 2 bases and J by 6 bases; unmatched bases: 9.

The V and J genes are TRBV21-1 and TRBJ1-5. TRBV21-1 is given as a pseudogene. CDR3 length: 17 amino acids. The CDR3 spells CASSTPGLIKEDQPQHF. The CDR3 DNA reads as TGTGCCAGCAGCACGCCGGGCCTCATCAAGGAGGATCAGCCCCAGCATTTT.

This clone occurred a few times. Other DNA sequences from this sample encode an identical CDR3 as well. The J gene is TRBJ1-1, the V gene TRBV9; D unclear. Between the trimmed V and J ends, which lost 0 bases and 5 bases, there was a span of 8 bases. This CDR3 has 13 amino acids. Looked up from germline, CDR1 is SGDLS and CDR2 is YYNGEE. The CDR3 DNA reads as TGTGCCAGCAGCGTAGGAGGGCGGACTGAAGCTTTCTTT. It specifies CASSVGGRTEAFF.

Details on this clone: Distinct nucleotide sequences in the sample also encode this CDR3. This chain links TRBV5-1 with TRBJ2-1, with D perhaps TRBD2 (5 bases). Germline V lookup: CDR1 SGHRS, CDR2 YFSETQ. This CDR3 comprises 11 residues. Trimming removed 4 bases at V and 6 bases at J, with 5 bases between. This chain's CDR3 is CASSEGNEQFF. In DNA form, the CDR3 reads TGCGCCAGCAGCGAGGGCAATGAGCAGTTCTTC.

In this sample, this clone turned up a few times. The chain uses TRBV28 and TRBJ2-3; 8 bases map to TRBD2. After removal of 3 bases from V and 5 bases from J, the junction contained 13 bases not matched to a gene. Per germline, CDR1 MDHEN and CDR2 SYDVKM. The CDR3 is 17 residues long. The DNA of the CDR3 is TGTGCCAGCAGTTTTGCCCCTAGCGGGCCAAAGGAAGATACGCAGTATTTT. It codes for CASSFAPSGPKEDTQYF.

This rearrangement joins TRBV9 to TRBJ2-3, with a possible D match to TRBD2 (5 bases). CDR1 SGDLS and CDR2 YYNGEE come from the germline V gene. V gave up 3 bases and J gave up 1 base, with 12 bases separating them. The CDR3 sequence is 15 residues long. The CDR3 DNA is TGTGCCAGCAGCGACCCGACTAAAGGCACAGATACGCAGTATTTT. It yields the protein CASSDPTKGTDTQYF.

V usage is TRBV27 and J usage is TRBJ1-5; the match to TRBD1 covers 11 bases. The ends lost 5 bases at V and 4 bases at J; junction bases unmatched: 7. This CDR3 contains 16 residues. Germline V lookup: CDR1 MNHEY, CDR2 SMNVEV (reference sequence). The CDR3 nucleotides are TGTGCCAGCAGTACCCTTCGGGACAGGGGGAATCAGCCCCAGCATTTT. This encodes CASSTLRDRGNQPQHF.

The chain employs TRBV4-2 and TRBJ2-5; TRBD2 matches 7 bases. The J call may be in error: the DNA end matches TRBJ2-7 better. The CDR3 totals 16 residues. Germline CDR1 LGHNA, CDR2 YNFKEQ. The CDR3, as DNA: TGTGCCAGCAGCCAAGATTATCCGGGGGGATCCTACGAGCAGTACTTC. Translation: CASSQDYPGGSYEQYF.

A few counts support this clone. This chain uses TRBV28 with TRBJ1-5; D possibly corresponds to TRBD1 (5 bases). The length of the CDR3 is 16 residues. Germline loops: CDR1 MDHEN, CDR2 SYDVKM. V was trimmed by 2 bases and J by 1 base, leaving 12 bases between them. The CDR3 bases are TGTGCCAGCAGTTTACCCCGGACAATAAGCAATCAGCCCCAGCATTTT. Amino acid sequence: CASSLPRTISNQPQHF.

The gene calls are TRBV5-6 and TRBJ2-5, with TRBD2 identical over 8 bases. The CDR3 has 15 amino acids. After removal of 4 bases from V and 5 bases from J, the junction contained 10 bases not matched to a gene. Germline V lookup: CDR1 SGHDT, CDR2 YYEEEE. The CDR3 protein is CASSGIGLALETQYF. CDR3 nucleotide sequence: TGTGCCAGCAGCGGCATCGGACTAGCCCTCGAGACCCAGTACTTC.

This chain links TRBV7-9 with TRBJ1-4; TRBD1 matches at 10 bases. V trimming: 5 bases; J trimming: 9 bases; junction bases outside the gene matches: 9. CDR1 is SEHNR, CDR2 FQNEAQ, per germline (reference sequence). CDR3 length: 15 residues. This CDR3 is CASSPASTGGKKLFF. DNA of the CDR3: TGTGCCAGCAGCCCAGCCTCGACAGGGGGCAAAAAACTGTTTTTT.

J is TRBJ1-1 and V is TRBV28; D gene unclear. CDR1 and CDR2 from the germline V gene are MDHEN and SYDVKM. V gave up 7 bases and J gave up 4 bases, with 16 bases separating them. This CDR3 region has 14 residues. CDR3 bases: TGTGCCAGCACGGGTTGGCGGGAGGGCACTGAAGCTTTCTTT. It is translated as CASTGWREGTEAFF. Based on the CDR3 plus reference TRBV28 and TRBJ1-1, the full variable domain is DVKVTQSSRYLVKRTGEKVFLECVQDMDHENMFWYRQDPGLGLRLIYFSYDVKMKEKGDIPEGYSVSREKKERFSLILESASTNQTSMYLCASTGWREGTEAFFGQGTRLTVV.

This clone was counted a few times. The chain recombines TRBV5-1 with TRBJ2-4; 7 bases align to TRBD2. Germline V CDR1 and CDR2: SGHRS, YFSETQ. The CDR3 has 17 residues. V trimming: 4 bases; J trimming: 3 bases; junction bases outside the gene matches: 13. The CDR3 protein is CASSRGEVGRGKNIQYF. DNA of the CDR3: TGCGCCAGCAGCCGGGGGGAGGTGGGTAGGGGCAAAAACATTCAGTACTTC.

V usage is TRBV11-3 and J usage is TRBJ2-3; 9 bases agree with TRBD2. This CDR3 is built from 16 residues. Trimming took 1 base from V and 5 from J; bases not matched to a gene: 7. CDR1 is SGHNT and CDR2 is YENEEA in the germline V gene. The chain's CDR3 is CASSLGGGRAVDTQYF. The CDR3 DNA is TGTGCCAGCAGCTTAGGCGGCGGGAGGGCCGTAGATACGCAGTATTTT.

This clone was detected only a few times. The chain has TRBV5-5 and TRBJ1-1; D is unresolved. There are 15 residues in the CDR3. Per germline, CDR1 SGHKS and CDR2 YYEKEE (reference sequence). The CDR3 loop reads CVSGVLSLGDTEAFF. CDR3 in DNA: TGTGTATCCGGGGTTCTAAGTCTTGGGGACACTGAAGCTTTCTTT.

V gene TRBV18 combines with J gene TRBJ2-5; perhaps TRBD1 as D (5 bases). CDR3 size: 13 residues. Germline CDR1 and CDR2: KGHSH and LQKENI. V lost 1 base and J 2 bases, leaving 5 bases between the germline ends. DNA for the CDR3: TGTGCCAGCTCACCACGACAGCAAGAGACCCAGTACTTC. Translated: CASSPRQQETQYF.

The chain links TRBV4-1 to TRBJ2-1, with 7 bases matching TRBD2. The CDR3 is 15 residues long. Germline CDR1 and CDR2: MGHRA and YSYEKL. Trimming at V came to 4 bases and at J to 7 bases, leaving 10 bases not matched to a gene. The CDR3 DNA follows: TGCGCCAGCAGCCGCCTGGGGTGGGAGGGGAATGAGCAGTTCTTC. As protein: CASSRLGWEGNEQFF.

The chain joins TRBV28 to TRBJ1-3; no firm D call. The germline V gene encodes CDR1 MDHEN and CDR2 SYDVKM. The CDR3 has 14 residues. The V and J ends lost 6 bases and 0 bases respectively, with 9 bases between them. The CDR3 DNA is TGTGCCAGCAGACAGTCCAACTCTGGAAACACCATATATTTT. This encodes CASRQSNSGNTIYF.

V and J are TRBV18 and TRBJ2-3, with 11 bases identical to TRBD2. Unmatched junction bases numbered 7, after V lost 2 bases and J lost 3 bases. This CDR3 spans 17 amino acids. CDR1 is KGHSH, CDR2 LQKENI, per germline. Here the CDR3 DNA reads TGTGCCAGCTCACCAAACATAGCGGGAGGGGAAACAGATACGCAGTATTTT. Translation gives CASSPNIAGGETDTQYF.

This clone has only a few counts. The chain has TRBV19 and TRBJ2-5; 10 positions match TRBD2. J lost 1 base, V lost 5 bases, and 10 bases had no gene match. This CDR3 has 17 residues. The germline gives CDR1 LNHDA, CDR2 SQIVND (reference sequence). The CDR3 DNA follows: TGTGCCAGTAGTGCGAACCGGACTAGCGGCCCCCAAGAGACCCAGTACTTC. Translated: CASSANRTSGPQETQYF.

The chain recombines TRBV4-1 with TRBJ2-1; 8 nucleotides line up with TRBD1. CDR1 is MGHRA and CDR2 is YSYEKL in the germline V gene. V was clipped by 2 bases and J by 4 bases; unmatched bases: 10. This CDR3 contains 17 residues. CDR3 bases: TGCGCCAGCAGCCAACCCCGGACAGGGCGTAGGTACAATGAGCAGTTCTTC. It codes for CASSQPRTGRRYNEQFF.

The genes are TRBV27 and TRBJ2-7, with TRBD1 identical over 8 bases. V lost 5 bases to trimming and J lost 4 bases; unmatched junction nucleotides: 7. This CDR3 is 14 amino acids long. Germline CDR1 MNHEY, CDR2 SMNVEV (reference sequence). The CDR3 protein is CASSHLTGEYEQYF. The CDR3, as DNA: TGTGCCAGCAGTCATCTGACAGGGGAGTACGAGCAGTACTTC.

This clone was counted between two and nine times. In DNA, the CDR3 is TGTGCCAGCAGTCCCAACTTGTGGAGCGGGAAGACCGGGGAGCTGTTTTTT. Encoded protein: CASSPNLWSGKTGELFF. This sequence joins TRBV28 and TRBJ2-2, with 7 bases that match TRBD2. This CDR3 is 17 amino acids long. Trimming at V came to 5 bases and at J to 5 bases, leaving 14 bases not matched to a gene. From germline, CDR1 is MDHEN and CDR2 SYDVKM.

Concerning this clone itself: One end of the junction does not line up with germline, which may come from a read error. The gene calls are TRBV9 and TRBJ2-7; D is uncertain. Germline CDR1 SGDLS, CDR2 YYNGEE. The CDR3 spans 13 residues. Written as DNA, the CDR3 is TGTGCCATGGCCCCAACTCTTCACTACGAGCAGTGCTTC. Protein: CAMAPTLHYEQCF.